The next 23 T cell receptor beta chains were all read from a single sample in a study of blood T cell repertoires in COVID-19 (TCRdb year 2020). The receptor library was made with the immunoSEQ multiplex PCR assay. What TCRdb holds here is the immuneACCESS table cut down to in-frame rearrangements. Part of the clones is not present; checked against another copy, under half of the missing clones reflect an unresolved V gene, and the others are unexplained. The sample yields some 170,000 clones; approximately 85% were counted once. Clones ranked in the top ten supply roughly 8.2% of the sample. The sample consisted of peripheral blood. The source is a woman in her fifties or sixties with acute or convalescent COVID-19.

V is TRBV14 and J is TRBJ2-1; 8 nucleotides line up with TRBD2. CDR1 and CDR2 (germline): SGHDN, FVKESK. The junction had 6 bases not matched to a gene; V was cut back by 3 bases and J by 5 bases. The CDR3 is 15 residues long. The CDR3 sequence is CASSHLGRGDNEQFF. The CDR3, as DNA: TGTGCCAGCAGCCATTTAGGGCGGGGGGACAATGAGCAGTTCTTC.

This chain links TRBV4-2 with TRBJ1-1; TRBD1 matches at 11 bases. This CDR3 region has 16 residues. Looked up from germline, CDR1 is LGHNA and CDR2 is YNFKEQ. The V and J ends lost 0 bases and 4 bases, in that order; junction bases with no gene match: 4. The CDR3 sequence: CASSQEIGTGGTEAFF. In DNA, the CDR3 is TGTGCCAGCAGCCAAGAGATCGGGACAGGGGGCACTGAAGCTTTCTTT.

This chain links TRBV19 with TRBJ1-1; maybe TRBD1 (5 bases). From germline, CDR1 is LNHDA and CDR2 SQIVND (reference sequence). The V and J ends lost 4 bases and 4 bases respectively, with 16 bases between them. The CDR3 is made up of 15 amino acids. DNA of the CDR3: TGTGCCAGTAGTACGGAAGCAGGGAGGGTCACTGAAGCTTTCTTT. Translation: CASSTEAGRVTEAFF.

J is TRBJ2-3 and V is TRBV11-3; TRBD2 is a possible D gene (7 bases). V lost 5 bases to trimming and J lost 4 bases, with 16 bases between them. The germline V gene has CDR1 SGHNT and CDR2 YENEEA. This CDR3 region has 15 residues. CDR3 residues: CASSPGGAGPDTQYF. Written as DNA, the CDR3 is TGTGCCAGCAGCCCGGGGGGCGCCGGTCCAGATACGCAGTATTTT.

The rearrangement joins TRBV29-1 to TRBJ1-5, with D unclear. This CDR3 region has 12 residues. Germline V gives CDR1 SQVTM, CDR2 ANQGSEA. V was cut by 4 bases and J by 2 bases, with 6 bases left in between. The CDR3 coding sequence is TGCAGCGTTGGTCAGGGCAATCAGCCCCAGCATTTT. Translation: CSVGQGNQPQHF.

The chain employs TRBV2 and TRBJ2-7; a weak D match, TRBD1 (5 bases). Germline CDR1 SNHLY, CDR2 FYNNEI. The CDR3 contains 12 residues. The V and J ends lost 5 bases and 3 bases respectively, with 8 bases between them. CDR3 sequence: CASSPDIYEQYV. The CDR3 DNA reads as TGTGCCAGCAGTCCGGACATCTACGAGCAGTACGTC.

The chain is built from TRBV11-2 and TRBJ2-2, with a tentative D call TRBD2 (6 bases). CDR1 and CDR2 (germline): SGHAT, FQNNGV. Deletions cut 2 bases from V and 6 bases from J, with 10 bases between. The CDR3 length is 14 residues. The CDR3 here is CASSLLAGPGELFF. The CDR3 DNA is TGTGCCAGCAGCTTATTGGCGGGGCCCGGGGAGCTGTTTTTT. Supplemented by reference TRBV11-2 and TRBJ2-2, the full variable domain reads EAGVAQSPRYKIIEKRQSVAFWCNPISGHATLYWYQQILGQGPKLLIQFQNNGVVDDSQLPKDRFSAERLKGVDSTLKIQPAKLEDSAVYLCASSLLAGPGELFFGEGSRLTVL.

This clone showed up just once. V gene TRBV7-6 combines with J gene TRBJ1-1; maybe TRBD1 (6 bases). CDR1 is SGHVS, CDR2 FNYEAQ, per germline. The CDR3 has 12 amino acids. Trimming removed 5 bases at V and 6 bases at J, with 10 bases between. The CDR3 loop is CASSRGGSEAFF. In DNA, the CDR3 is TGTGCCAGCAGCCGGGGGGGCTCTGAAGCTTTCTTT.

The chain is built from TRBV15 and TRBJ1-1; D gene unclear. Germline-derived CDR1 and CDR2 are LNHNV and YYDKDF (reference sequence). Trimming took off 1 base at V and 4 bases at J, with 10 bases between the two ends. The CDR3 contains 14 residues. Written as DNA, the CDR3 is TGTGCCACCAGCAGAGTCGAACTCTCCACTGAAGCTTTCTTT. Translated, it gives CATSRVELSTEAFF.

The chain joins TRBV28 to TRBJ2-1; D remains ambiguous. This CDR3 contains 12 residues. V was cut by 6 bases and J by 7 bases, with 10 bases left in between. From germline, CDR1 is MDHEN and CDR2 SYDVKM. Here the CDR3 reads CASRAPLNEQFF. Here the CDR3 DNA reads TGTGCCAGCAGGGCTCCTTTGAATGAGCAGTTCTTC. Drawing the rest from reference TRBV28 and TRBJ2-1, the complete variable domain is DVKVTQSSRYLVKRTGEKVFLECVQDMDHENMFWYRQDPGLGLRLIYFSYDVKMKEKGDIPEGYSVSREKKERFSLILESASTNQTSMYLCASRAPLNEQFFGPGTRLTVL.

Only one count was recorded for this clone. One junction end does not reproduce the germline sequence, and a read error may be involved. The chain links TRBV2 to TRBJ2-1; 13 positions agree with TRBD2. The CDR3 runs to 16 residues. Germline loops: CDR1 SNHLY, CDR2 FYNNEI. For the CDR3, the DNA is TGTGCCACCAGTTCGGGACTAGCGGGACGCGACAATGAGCAGTTCTTC. As protein: CATSSGLAGRDNEQFF.

The J gene is TRBJ1-1, the V gene TRBV30; D is undetermined. V was trimmed by 4 bases and J by 0 bases, leaving 9 bases between them. The CDR3 has 13 amino acids. Germline V gene lookup returns CDR1 GTSNPN and CDR2 SVGIG (reference sequence). The CDR3 DNA reads as TGTGCCTGGACTAACTCTTTGAACACTGAAGCTTTCTTT. This translates into CAWTNSLNTEAFF.

The chain carries TRBV5-4 and TRBJ1-2, with 12 bases that match TRBD1. The CDR3 covers 16 residues. V was clipped by 0 bases and J by 8 bases; unmatched bases: 8. Germline CDR1 SGHNT, CDR2 YYREEE (reference sequence). DNA for the CDR3: TGTGCCAGCAGCTTGGGTGAGGGACAGGGGGCGAGGGGCTACACCTTC. It is translated as CASSLGEGQGARGYTF.

This clone was counted between two and nine times. The J gene is TRBJ1-5, the V gene TRBV27; a possible D gene is TRBD1 (5 bases). V gave up 3 bases and J gave up 4 bases, with 10 bases separating them. Germline-derived CDR1 and CDR2 are MNHEY and SMNVEV (reference sequence). The CDR3 consists of 14 residues. The CDR3 bases are TGTGCCAGCAGTTTGGCGGGGGGGAATCAGCCCCAGCATTTT. Translation: CASSLAGGNQPQHF.

The rearrangement links TRBV28 to TRBJ2-7; D uncertain. Trimming removed 4 bases from V and 5 bases from J, with 9 bases in between. Germline V gene lookup returns CDR1 MDHEN and CDR2 SYDVKM. The CDR3 consists of 12 residues. The CDR3 nucleotides are TGTGCCAGCAGTTCCTCCCTTGACGAGCAGTACTTC. It encodes CASSSSLDEQYF.

In this sample, this clone turned up once. The chain recombines TRBV19 with TRBJ2-1, with 7 bases matching TRBD2. J lost 4 bases, V lost 0 bases, and 6 bases had no gene match. The CDR3 is made up of 16 amino acids. The germline gives CDR1 LNHDA, CDR2 SQIVND (reference sequence). CDR3 nucleotide sequence: TGTGCCAGTAGTATAGAGGCGGGAGTCGGGTACAATGAGCAGTTCTTC. Protein product: CASSIEAGVGYNEQFF.

The chain combines TRBV6-6 with TRBJ1-2; D is undetermined. The CDR3 has 11 residues. CDR1 is MNHNY, CDR2 SVGAGI, per germline (reference sequence). Trimming removed 10 bases at V and 2 bases at J, with 8 bases between. The CDR3 sequence: CAIAENYGYTF. The CDR3 DNA follows: TGTGCCATCGCAGAAAACTATGGCTACACCTTC.

The rearrangement joins TRBV27 to TRBJ1-1; 7 nucleotides align to TRBD1. Unmatched junction bases numbered 10, after V lost 9 bases and J lost 0 bases. CDR3 length: 15 amino acids. Germline V gene sequence: CDR1 MNHEY, CDR2 SMNVEV (reference sequence). Written as DNA, the CDR3 is TGTGCCAGTGAAAGGGGGCGGAATTTGAACACTGAAGCTTTCTTT. Translated, it gives CASERGRNLNTEAFF.

Here the CDR3 reads CASSFSQGAKNTEAFF. The CDR3 nucleotides read TGTGCCAGCAGTTTCAGTCAGGGGGCCAAGAACACTGAAGCTTTCTTT. V gene TRBV6-7 combines with J gene TRBJ1-1; 8 bases fit TRBD1. TRBV6-7 belongs to the ORF category, with a function that is uncertain. The junction had 8 bases not matched to a gene; V was cut back by 4 bases and J by 1 base. CDR3 length: 16 amino acids.

V usage is TRBV7-3 and J usage is TRBJ2-5; tentative D call: TRBD1 (7 bases). The CDR3 consists of 14 residues. The germline CDR1 and CDR2 sequences are SGHTA and FQGTGA. Trimming removed 5 bases from V and 5 bases from J, with 15 bases in between. The CDR3 spells CASSPQGGAETQYF. Here the CDR3 DNA reads TGTGCCAGCAGCCCCCAGGGGGGTGCGGAGACCCAGTACTTC.

This chain joins TRBV30 and TRBJ2-3; a possible D gene is TRBD1 (6 bases). The CDR3 totals 13 residues. Trimming took off 8 bases at V and 9 bases at J, with 21 bases between the two ends. The germline gives CDR1 GTSNPN, CDR2 SVGIG (reference sequence). This CDR3 is CAQGPQGGQTQYF. The CDR3 nucleotides are TGTGCCCAGGGCCCACAAGGGGGACAAACGCAGTATTTT. Combining the CDR3 with reference TRBV30 and TRBJ2-3 gives the whole variable domain SQTIHQWPATLVQPVGSPLSLECTVEGTSNPNLYWYRQAAGRGLQLLFYSVGIGQISSEVPQNLSASRPQDRQFILSSKKLLLSDSGFYLCAQGPQGGQTQYFGPGTRLTVL.

Here the CDR3 DNA reads TGCAGCGTTTTCCCCAGCGGGAGAGACAATGAGCAGTTCTTC. Its translation: CSVFPSGRDNEQFF. This chain uses TRBV29-1 with TRBJ2-1, with 8 bases identical to TRBD2. The CDR3 extends over 14 amino acids. Per the germline V gene, CDR1 is SQVTM and CDR2 is ANQGSEA. The V gene end was trimmed by 5 bases and the J gene end by 5 bases; junction bases not matched to a gene: 8.

The rearrangement links TRBV7-2 to TRBJ2-6; no firm D call. This CDR3 region has 14 residues. Trimming pared 1 base from V and 4 bases from J, leaving 5 bases between. Germline V CDR1 and CDR2: SGHTA, FQGNSA. CDR3 protein: CASSLEEGANVLTF. The CDR3 DNA follows: TGTGCCAGCAGCTTAGAGGAGGGGGCCAACGTCCTGACTTTC. The full variable domain, in which reference TRBV7-2 and TRBJ2-6 provide the parts outside the CDR3, is GAGVSQSPSNKVTEKGKDVELRCDPISGHTALYWYRQSLGQGLEFLIYFQGNSAPDKSGLPSDRFSAERTGGSVSTLTIQRTQQEDSAVYLCASSLEEGANVLTFGAGSRLTVL.